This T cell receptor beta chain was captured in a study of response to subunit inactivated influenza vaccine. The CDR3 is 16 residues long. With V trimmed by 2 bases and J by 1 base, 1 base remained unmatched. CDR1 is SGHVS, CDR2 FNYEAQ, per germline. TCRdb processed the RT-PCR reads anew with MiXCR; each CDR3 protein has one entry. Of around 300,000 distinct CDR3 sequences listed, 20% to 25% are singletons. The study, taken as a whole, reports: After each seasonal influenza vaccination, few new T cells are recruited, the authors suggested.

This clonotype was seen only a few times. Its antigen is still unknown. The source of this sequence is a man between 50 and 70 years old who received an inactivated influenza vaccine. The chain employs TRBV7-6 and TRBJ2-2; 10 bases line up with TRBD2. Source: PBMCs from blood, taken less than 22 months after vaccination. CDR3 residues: CASSLRTSGNTGELFF. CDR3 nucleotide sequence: TGTGCCAGCAGCTTAAGGACTAGCGGGAACACCGGGGAGCTGTTTTTT.